This note documents a single T cell receptor beta chain sequence. This clonotype has a count of ten or more. What antigen it recognizes has not been identified. Qualities for individual bases were not recorded, and no much larger clone is one base off. Receptors were amplified or captured by RACE. The sequencing machine was a NextSeq 500. Library preparation attached unique molecular identifiers to individual cDNA molecules for quantitative, reproducible TCR counting. Each blood RNA sample was used to sequence both TCR alpha and TCR beta chains. As for how the authors treated the data: A median of around 100,000 TCRs per sample was observed, with a range of roughly 23,224 to 750,000. The Decombinator software suite was used to annotate the V, J and CDR3 of the TCR reads. To make PS versus PT1 abundance plots, every sample was subsampled to the same number of TCRs (28,000). Expanded TCRs were defined as absent before sensitization and observed at least eight times at the 2-week time point. Through fastp at Q25 and MiXCR, TCRdb rebuilt clones from the public reads, retaining in-frame beta chains. Entries that share a CDR3 protein sequence are merged under the most common genes and DNA. TCRdb, not the original authors, processed these V and J calls. A total of about 42,000 distinct CDR3 sequences appear in this sample, 9.5% to 15% of them only once. About 5.7% of the sample rests with the top ten.

These data come from a study of human T cells and chemical hapten exposure (dated by TCRdb to 2020 to 2022). A note on the overall study: For sensitization, 2% DPC in acetone was applied to a roughly 2 cm by roughly 2 cm area of upper inner arm skin. Blood was sampled from patients pre-sensitization (week 0) and at 2, 6 and about 24 weeks after DPC sensitization. Libraries were pooled for sequencing, and variation in per-sample TCR yields was attributed mainly to small differences in library volumes within the pool. Weekly therapeutic DPC doses were additionally applied to the scalp of patients throughout the roughly 26-week study period. The patient cohort, mostly female, included alopecia areata with under or over 50% scalp involvement, alopecia totalis and alopecia universalis. About 28 alopecia patients gave blood for TCR sequencing at one to four time points (pre-sensitization, 2, 6 and 24 weeks). Patch tests used Finn chambers with 0.01% DPC on the upper back, scored after 6 days by International Contact Dermatitis Research Group standards. In alopecia patients, the study followed how the peripheral blood TCR repertoire changed in vivo over primary and secondary sensitization to diphenylcyclopropenone (DPC), a hapten.

The sample's time point label, decoded: pre-sensitization, week 0. Read against the paper, the sample's treatment or condition label means: therapeutic diphenylcyclopropenone sensitization with weekly scalp DPC. At every patch-test visit, the blood draw took place before the patch test was put on. Eligible patients were aged 18 to 70, diagnosed with alopecia, deemed suitable for DPC therapy, and excluded if pregnant. Total RNA was isolated from unfractionated whole blood collected in Tempus Blood RNA tubes. Here is what the overall study found, with its caveats: After repeated subsampling, the strength of the expansion versus patch-test correlation and the threshold at which it became significant changed. All patients had alopecia, a presumed autoimmune disease, so their immune response might differ from that of healthy individuals. No change with DPC sensitization was found in the number of TCRs above 1 in 1000 frequency, and no evidence of global repertoire structure alterations was found. Patch test score was positively correlated with the number of PT1 expanded TCRs, with significance at thresholds 8, 16 and 32 but not at 4. Significantly more large CDR3 similarity clusters were formed by expanded TCRs than by pre-sensitization or healthy control sets, consistent with antigen-driven responses.

This sequence originates from a woman in her 30s with alopecia areata. Some clones in this sample may be carry-over from other donors' samples. The sample consisted of whole blood, taken in connection with sensitization to the hapten diphenylcyclopropenone (DPC).

Read as DNA, the sequence is TGTGCCAGCAGGGCAGGGTGGAGGAACACTGAAGCTTTCTTT. Translation gives CASRAGWRNTEAFF. The chain uses TRBV6-6 and TRBJ1-1, with TRBD1 as a weak D call on 5 bases. In the germline V gene (reference sequence), CDR1 corresponds to MNHNY and CDR2 to SVGAGI. The CDR3, from cysteine to phenylalanine, totals 14 residues. Only CDR3 DNA remains: 42 bases, in frame from the first base. A distance of 12 bases separates the germline ends of V and J, which lose 6 bases and 1 base respectively.